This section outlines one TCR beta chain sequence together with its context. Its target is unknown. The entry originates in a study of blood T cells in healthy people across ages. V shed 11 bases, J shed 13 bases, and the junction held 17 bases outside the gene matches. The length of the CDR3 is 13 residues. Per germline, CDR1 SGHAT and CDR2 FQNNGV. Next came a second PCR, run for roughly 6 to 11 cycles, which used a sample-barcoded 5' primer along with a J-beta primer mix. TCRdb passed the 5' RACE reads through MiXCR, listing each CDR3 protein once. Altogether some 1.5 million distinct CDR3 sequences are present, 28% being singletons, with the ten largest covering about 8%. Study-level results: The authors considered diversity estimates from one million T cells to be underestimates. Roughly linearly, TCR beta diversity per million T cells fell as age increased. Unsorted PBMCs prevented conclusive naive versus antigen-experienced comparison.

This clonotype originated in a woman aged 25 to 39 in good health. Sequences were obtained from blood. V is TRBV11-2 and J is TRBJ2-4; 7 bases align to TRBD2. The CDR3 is CAGKTPLVREQYF. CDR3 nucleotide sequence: TGTGCCGGCAAGACACCGTTGGTGCGGGAGCAGTACTTC.